Listed here are 10 T cell receptor beta chains from one sample, sequenced in a study of blood T cell repertoires in COVID-19. The data were produced by immunoSEQ multiplex PCR, yet TCRdb's version contains in-frame clones alone and is incomplete. The sample lists a few hundred thousand clones; around 82% were seen once. The sample comprised PBMCs or T cells enriched from blood (not recorded which). All receptors derive from a woman aged 40 to 50 with acute COVID-19.

This clone appeared a few times. The J gene is TRBJ2-3, the V gene TRBV18; 7 bases map to TRBD2. Unmatched junction bases numbered 8, after V lost 6 bases and J lost 2 bases. Looked up from germline, CDR1 is KGHSH and CDR2 is LQKENI. The CDR3 totals 15 residues. CDR3 bases: TGTGCCAGCTCCGCGCCGGGGGGTGTCACAGATACGCAGTATTTT. Amino acid sequence: CASSAPGGVTDTQYF.

The chain recombines TRBV24-1 with TRBJ1-2; D might be TRBD1 (5 bases). Trimming shortened V by 4 bases and J by 11 bases, and 19 bases separated the two germline ends. CDR3 size: 14 residues. Germline V gene data show CDR1 as KGHDR and CDR2 as SFDVKD. CDR3 in amino acids: CATSESDRGISYTF. CDR3 bases: TGTGCCACCAGTGAATCGGACCGGGGGATCAGTTACACCTTC.

The chain is built from TRBV25-1 and TRBJ2-5; 10 bases map to TRBD1. Germline CDR1 and CDR2: MGHDK and SYGVNS. The V and J ends lost 3 bases and 4 bases, in that order; junction bases with no gene match: 8. This CDR3 contains 16 residues. CDR3 nucleotide sequence: TGTGCCAGCAGTGACCAGCGGACAGGGGGGGTAGAGACCCAGTACTTC. It encodes CASSDQRTGGVETQYF.

The rearrangement links TRBV7-8 to TRBJ2-5, with D perhaps matching TRBD1 (6 bases). This CDR3 is built from 13 residues. The germline V gene encodes CDR1 SGHVS and CDR2 FQNEAQ. Trimming stripped 1 base from V and 5 bases from J, with 8 bases between. The CDR3 reads CASSLDRVETQYF. In nucleotides, the CDR3 is TGTGCCAGCAGCTTAGACAGGGTGGAGACCCAGTACTTC.

The chain joins TRBV12-3 or TRBV12-4 to TRBJ1-2, with no clear D. The CDR3 covers 13 residues. The V end was cut by 9 bases, the J end by 5 bases, with 16 bases between. The CDR3 sequence is CASTRWALYGYTF. CDR3 DNA sequence: TGTGCCAGTACTCGCTGGGCTTTGTATGGCTACACCTTC.

This chain joins TRBV11-2 and TRBJ1-1; maybe TRBD1 (6 bases). This CDR3 comprises 14 residues. Per the germline V gene, CDR1 is SGHAT and CDR2 is FQNNGV. V was cut by 5 bases and J by 5 bases, with 15 bases left in between. CDR3 sequence (DNA): TGTGCCAGCAGCCGCTACAGGGCGCGGACTGAAGCTTTCTTT. It yields the protein CASSRYRARTEAFF.

CDR3 DNA: TGTGCCAGCAGGCAGGGGAACAATGAGCAGTTCTTC. Protein product: CASRQGNNEQFF. V gene TRBV6-1 combines with J gene TRBJ2-1; TRBD1 might be the D (6 bases). Germline assignment: CDR1 MNHNS and CDR2 SASEGT. V shed 6 bases and J shed 5 bases, with 8 bases lying between them. CDR3 length equals 12 residues.

The chain employs TRBV18 and TRBJ2-7; 9 bases fit TRBD2. Germline assignment: CDR1 KGHSH and CDR2 LQKENI. J gave up 7 bases and V 3 bases, and 4 bases lay outside the gene matches. The CDR3 covers 13 residues. The CDR3 region has the DNA TGTGCCAGCTCACCGCGGGAGGGGTGGGAGCAGTACTTC. It encodes CASSPREGWEQYF.

This clone was seen more than once but under ten times. The chain carries TRBV6-6 and TRBJ2-2; 7 bases align to TRBD2. This CDR3 region has 16 residues. Trimming cost V 5 bases and J 0 bases; bases outside gene matches: 6. The germline V gene has CDR1 MNHNY and CDR2 SVGAGI (reference sequence). The CDR3 loop is CASSRWSGTNTGELFF. CDR3 nucleotides: TGTGCCAGCAGTCGATGGAGCGGGACGAACACCGGGGAGCTGTTTTTT.

CDR3 loop: CASSLGPRRDNEQFF. Written as DNA, the CDR3 is TGCGCCAGCAGCTTGGGGCCCCGGAGAGACAATGAGCAGTTCTTC. J is TRBJ2-1 and V is TRBV5-1, with unresolved D. The CDR3 extends over 15 amino acids. The ends were cut back, 0 bases at V and 5 bases at J, with 12 bases in the middle. Germline V CDR1 and CDR2: SGHRS, YFSETQ. Drawing the rest from reference TRBV5-1 and TRBJ2-1, the complete variable domain is KAGVTQTPRYLIKTRGQQVTLSCSPISGHRSVSWYQQTPGQGLQFLFEYFSETQRNKGNFPGRFSGRQFSNSRSEMNVSTLELGDSALYLCASSLGPRRDNEQFFGPGTRLTVL.